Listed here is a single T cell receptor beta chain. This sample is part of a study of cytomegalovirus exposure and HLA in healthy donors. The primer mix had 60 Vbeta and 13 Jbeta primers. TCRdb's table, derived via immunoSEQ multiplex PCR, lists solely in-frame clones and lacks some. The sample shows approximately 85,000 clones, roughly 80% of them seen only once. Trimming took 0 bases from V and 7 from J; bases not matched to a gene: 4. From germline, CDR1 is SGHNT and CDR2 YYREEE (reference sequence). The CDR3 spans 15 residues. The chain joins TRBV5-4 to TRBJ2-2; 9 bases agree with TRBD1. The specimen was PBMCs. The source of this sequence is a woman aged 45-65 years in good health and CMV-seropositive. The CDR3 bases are TGTGCCAGCAGCTTGGTCGGACAGGGGATCGGGGAGCTGTTTTTT. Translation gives CASSLVGQGIGELFF. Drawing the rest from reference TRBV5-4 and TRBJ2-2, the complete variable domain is ETGVTQSPTHLIKTRGQQVTLRCSSQSGHNTVSWYQQALGQGPQFIFQYYREEENGRGNFPPRFSGLQFPNYSSELNVNALELDDSALYLCASSLVGQGIGELFFGEGSRLTVL.